This entry lists 26 T cell receptor beta chains sequenced from one sample in a study of CXCR4 blockade with PD-1 therapy in pancreatic cancer. TCRdb keeps only in-frame clones here, not all; method: immunoSEQ multiplex PCR. The repertoire has about 130 clones, around 40% of them found once; the top ten carry around a quarter. Material: tumor tissue. The source of these receptors is a human donor with pancreatic ductal adenocarcinoma.

The V gene is TRBV7-7, the J gene TRBJ2-4, with a tentative D call TRBD1 (6 bases). The CDR3 totals 16 residues. The ends were cut back, 5 bases at V and 0 bases at J, with 14 bases in the middle. Per the germline V gene, CDR1 is SSHAT and CDR2 is FNYEAQ (reference sequence). In DNA form, the CDR3 reads TGTGCCAGCAGCGTGGGGGCAGGGGTAGCCAAAAACATTCAGTACTTC. This sequence encodes CASSVGAGVAKNIQYF.

V is TRBV19 and J is TRBJ1-5; D not resolved. Germline CDR1 is LNHDA and CDR2 is SQIVND (reference sequence). The CDR3 runs to 12 residues. In DNA, the CDR3 is TGTGCAACCGACCCCGCAAATCAGCCCCAGCATTTT. It translates to CATDPANQPQHF. The full variable domain, in which reference TRBV19 and TRBJ1-5 provide the parts outside the CDR3, is DGGITQSPKYLFRKEGQNVTLSCEQNLNHDAMYWYRQDPGQGLRLIYYSQIVNDFQKGDIAEGYSVSREKKESFPLTVTSAQKNPTAFYLCATDPANQPQHFGDGTRLSIL.

This clone was found once. For the CDR3, the DNA is TGTGCCAGCAGCATACCAGCGGGAGGAGACAATGAGCAGTTCTTC. The encoded protein is CASSIPAGGDNEQFF. The rearrangement joins TRBV28 to TRBJ2-1; 9 nucleotides match TRBD2. From germline, CDR1 is MDHEN and CDR2 SYDVKM. CDR3 length: 15 residues. J gave up 5 bases and V 6 bases, and 8 bases lay outside the gene matches.

This clone is hyperexpanded within its sample. The chain couples TRBV6-8 to TRBJ2-5, with a weak D call TRBD2 (6 bases). Per the germline V gene, CDR1 is MNHGY and CDR2 is SAAAGT. The CDR3 is 15 amino acids. Trimming took 4 bases from V and 10 from J, leaving 22 bases between them. The CDR3 DNA follows: TGTGCCAGCAGTTCGTCCTCCTTTCTATCGGGAGACCAGTACTTC. Amino acids: CASSSSSFLSGDQYF.

This clone came up a few times. The rearrangement uses TRBV23-1 and TRBJ2-1, with D tentatively TRBD2 (6 bases). TRBV23-1 is given ORF status, its function remaining uncertain. V was clipped by 6 bases and J by 12 bases, with 24 bases between them. The CDR3 loop spans 15 amino acids. CDR3: CASSQDGSGEEGQFF. DNA of the CDR3: TGCGCCAGCAGCCAAGATGGATCGGGGGAGGAGGGGCAGTTCTTC.

The chain carries TRBV29-1 and TRBJ2-1; D is ambiguous. Trimming removed 6 bases from V and 5 bases from J, with 17 bases in between. This CDR3 is built from 14 residues. Germline CDR1 and CDR2: SQVTM and ANQGSEA. The chain's CDR3 is CSVGRIPGDNEQFF. DNA for the CDR3: TGCAGCGTCGGTAGGATCCCCGGAGACAATGAGCAGTTCTTC.

This clone is hyperexpanded (1% or more). The chain carries TRBV28 and TRBJ2-2, with D perhaps matching TRBD1 or TRBD2 (6 bases each). The CDR3 has 13 amino acids. The germline CDR1 and CDR2 sequences are MDHEN and SYDVKM. Trimming removed 3 bases at V and 6 bases at J, with 8 bases between. The CDR3 DNA reads as TGTGCCAGCAGTTTTGGGGGGCCCGGGGAGCTGTTTTTT. This translates into CASSFGGPGELFF. The entire variable domain, with the rest obtained from reference TRBV28 and TRBJ2-2, is as follows: DVKVTQSSRYLVKRTGEKVFLECVQDMDHENMFWYRQDPGLGLRLIYFSYDVKMKEKGDIPEGYSVSREKKERFSLILESASTNQTSMYLCASSFGGPGELFFGEGSRLTVL.

The chain uses TRBV29-1 and TRBJ2-1, with TRBD2 identical over 9 bases. CDR3 size: 14 residues. With 0 bases clipped from V and 9 bases from J, the junction kept 6 bases outside the gene matches. Germline V gene lookup returns CDR1 SQVTM and CDR2 ANQGSEA. The CDR3 coding sequence is TGCAGCGTTGAAGAATTAGCGGGAGTTGGTGAGCAGTTCTTC. This codes for CSVEELAGVGEQFF.

By share, this clone counts as large. The V and J genes are TRBV4-1 and TRBJ2-1, with 10 positions matching TRBD1. Trimming took 3 bases from V and 1 from J; bases not matched to a gene: 3. CDR3 length: 16 residues. In germline, CDR1 is MGHRA, CDR2 YSYEKL. CDR3 loop: CASSQDRGISYNEQFF. The CDR3 nucleotides are TGCGCCAGCAGCCAGGACAGGGGGATTTCCTACAATGAGCAGTTCTTC.

There are a few counts of this clone. The J gene is TRBJ2-2, the V gene TRBV6-8; 8 bases fit TRBD2. Germline values: CDR1 MNHGY, CDR2 SAAAGT. This CDR3 contains 15 residues. The junction had 11 bases not matched to a gene; V was cut back by 9 bases and J by 5 bases. The CDR3 DNA reads TGTGCCAGTGATGAGCGGGGGCCACAAACCGGGGAGCTGTTTTTT. Amino acids: CASDERGPQTGELFF.

This clone was detected only a few times. The chain is built from TRBV6-8 and TRBJ2-5; 9 positions agree with TRBD2. Germline assignment: CDR1 MNHGY and CDR2 SAAAGT. This CDR3 has 16 amino acids. Trimming took 2 bases from V and 5 from J; bases not matched to a gene: 9. In nucleotides, the CDR3 is TGTGCCAGCAGTTACCCCTTTAGCGGGAGAAGGGAGACCCAGTACTTC. Its translation is CASSYPFSGRRETQYF.

The genes are TRBV5-1 and TRBJ2-3; 9 bases are a match to TRBD1. Germline trimming cut 4 bases from V and 0 bases from J; bases unmatched to any gene: 6. The CDR3 is 16 amino acids. Germline values: CDR1 SGHRS, CDR2 YFSETQ. The DNA of the CDR3 is TGCGCCAGCAGCATCGACAGGGGGATTAGCACAGATACGCAGTATTTT. This sequence encodes CASSIDRGISTDTQYF.

V gene TRBV27 combines with J gene TRBJ2-2; TRBD2 matches 11 bases. Trimming removed 0 bases from V and 4 bases from J; junction bases left unmatched: 1. This CDR3 comprises 16 residues. Germline-derived CDR1 and CDR2 are MNHEY and SMNVEV (reference sequence). The CDR3 DNA follows: TGTGCCAGCAGTTTATCGGGGACTAGCGGCACCGGGGAGCTGTTTTTT. It is translated as CASSLSGTSGTGELFF.

The V and J genes are TRBV6-8 and TRBJ1-6; D not resolved. The V end lost 6 bases, the J end lost 0 bases, and 9 bases lay between the germline ends. Germline V gene sequence: CDR1 MNHGY, CDR2 SAAAGT. The CDR3 is 15 amino acids. CDR3 region: CASSPGSSYNSPLHF. For the CDR3, the DNA is TGTGCCAGCAGCCCCGGGAGCTCCTATAATTCACCCCTCCACTTT.

The chain combines TRBV11-3 with TRBJ2-7, with 13 bases that match TRBD2. The CDR3 sequence is 19 residues long. The germline CDR1 and CDR2 sequences are SGHNT and YENEEA. V lost 1 base and J lost 2; bases outside the gene matches: 11. The CDR3 nucleotides read TGTGCCAGCAGCTTAGGATTTAGGACTAGCGGGAGTTCTACCTACGAGCAGTACTTC. It yields the protein CASSLGFRTSGSSTYEQYF.

This chain joins TRBV29-1 and TRBJ2-1; D is undetermined. V was shortened by 2 bases and J by 4 bases, with 12 bases between the two germline ends. CDR1 is SQVTM, CDR2 ANQGSEA, per germline. This CDR3 region has 14 residues. The CDR3 DNA reads TGCAGCGTTGAACGGAGTAGACCATACAATGAGCAGTTCTTC. It translates to CSVERSRPYNEQFF.

The rearrangement uses TRBV12-2 and TRBJ1-1. TRBV12-2 counts as a pseudogene. CDR3 size: 18 residues. In DNA form, the CDR3 reads TGTGCTAGAAGCCTGGAAATCCGGGAAGAGGTGGCGAACACTGAAGCTTTCTTT. Protein sequence: CARSLEIREEVANTEAFF.

The J gene is TRBJ1-4, the V gene TRBV29-1; 9 bases fit TRBD1. This CDR3 contains 14 residues. V lost 6 bases, J lost 8 bases, and 10 bases stayed unmatched. The V gene's germline CDR1 is SQVTM and CDR2 ANQGSEA. The CDR3 DNA reads as TGCAGCGTGGGAACACAGGGGGCAAACGAAAAACTGTTTTTT. Translating it yields CSVGTQGANEKLFF.

This clone is categorized as hyperexpanded. The chain has TRBV23-1 and TRBJ1-2; 7 nucleotides line up with TRBD1. TRBV23-1 is an open reading frame whose function is uncertain. The length of the CDR3 is 15 residues. The V and J ends lost 6 bases and 3 bases, in that order; junction bases with no gene match: 10. The CDR3 region is CASSLGTGTDYGYTF. The CDR3 nucleotides are TGCGCCAGCAGCCTAGGAACCGGGACAGACTATGGCTACACCTTC.

This clone was found a few times. The V gene is TRBV5-1, the J gene TRBJ1-1; 7 positions agree with TRBD1. The CDR3 consists of 15 residues. CDR1 and CDR2 from the germline V gene are SGHRS and YFSETQ. V dropped 2 bases and J dropped 1; count of bases not matched to a gene: 5. In nucleotides, the CDR3 is TGCGCCAGCAGCTTCCTCGGGACAGAGAACACTGAAGCTTTCTTT. Translation gives CASSFLGTENTEAFF.

This rearrangement joins TRBV14 to TRBJ2-3, with D possibly matching TRBD1 (5 bases). Between the trimmed V and J ends, which lost 3 bases and 2 bases, there was a span of 9 bases. Germline CDR1 reads SGHDN; CDR2 reads FVKESK. The CDR3 is 14 amino acids. Here the CDR3 DNA reads TGTGCCAGCAGCCAGGGGCGTCACACAGATACGCAGTATTTT. Its protein is CASSQGRHTDTQYF.

This clone has just one count. The rearrangement joins TRBV30 to TRBJ1-4, with a weak D call TRBD1 (5 bases). Germline V gives CDR1 GTSNPN, CDR2 SVGIG (reference sequence). V was clipped by 3 bases and J by 7 bases, with 9 bases between them. There are 12 residues in the CDR3. The CDR3 loop reads CAWRGETEKLFF. CDR3 sequence (DNA): TGTGCCTGGAGAGGGGAGACTGAAAAACTGTTTTTT.

The chain is built from TRBV6-8 and TRBJ2-3, with D possibly called TRBD1 or TRBD2 (6 bases each). V lost 5 bases and J lost 3, with 12 bases in between. Germline V gives CDR1 MNHGY, CDR2 SAAAGT. This CDR3 spans 14 amino acids. CDR3 protein: CASSGGGPTDTQYF. The DNA of the CDR3 is TGTGCCAGCAGTGGTGGGGGGCCGACAGATACGCAGTATTTT.

This clone was observed a few times. This chain joins TRBV23-1 and TRBJ2-2, with TRBD2 identical over 14 bases. TRBV23-1 is an open reading frame, and its role is uncertain. The V and J ends lost 6 bases and 6 bases, in that order; junction bases with no gene match: 18. The CDR3 spans 20 residues. The CDR3 nucleotides read TGCGCCAGCAGCCCGTACAGGCTACTGGGACTAGCGGGAGAAGCCGGGGAGCTGTTTTTT. This codes for CASSPYRLLGLAGEAGELFF.

By sample fraction, this clone is hyperexpanded. The chain recombines TRBV1 with TRBJ1-1; the table's D gene call, TRBD1, was not cross checked with the DNA. TRBV1 is deemed a pseudogene. The CDR3 has 14 residues. Written as DNA, the CDR3 is TGCGCCAGCAGCCAAAAAACAGGGGGGACTGAAGCTTTCTTT. Residues: CASSQKTGGTEAFF.

The chain employs TRBV6-8 and TRBJ2-2; tentative D call: TRBD2 (6 bases). The CDR3 totals 13 residues. V lost 5 bases and J lost 4, with 8 bases in between. In germline, CDR1 is MNHGY, CDR2 SAAAGT. In nucleotides, the CDR3 is TGTGCCAGCAGTATCGGGGGCACCGGGGAGCTGTTTTTT. This translates into CASSIGGTGELFF.